Below are 30 T cell receptor beta chains sequenced from a single sample in a study of CD8 T cells in ankylosing spondylitis. TCRdb passed the 5' RACE reads through MiXCR, listing each CDR3 protein once. The sample holds 250,000 to 350,000 distinct CDR3 sequences, 20% seen once. The sequenced sample consisted of blood, either unsorted or a sorted T cell fraction (not recorded which). These receptors came from a male donor with ankylosing spondylitis or in good health (not recorded which).

This clonotype was counted a few times. The chain employs TRBV5-1 and TRBJ1-1; D call uncertain. V was trimmed by 2 bases and J by 1 base, leaving 6 bases between them. Germline CDR1 and CDR2: SGHRS and YFSETQ. The CDR3 is made up of 13 amino acids. The chain's CDR3 is CASSFMANTEAFF. In nucleotides, the CDR3 is TGCGCCAGCAGCTTCATGGCGAACACTGAAGCTTTCTTT.

The J gene is TRBJ1-1, the V gene TRBV20-1; D gene uncertain. Germline values: CDR1 DFQATT, CDR2 SNEGSKA (reference sequence). V shed 3 bases and J shed 3 bases, with 8 bases lying between them. The CDR3 length is 12 residues. The CDR3: CSASERYTEAFF. As DNA, the CDR3 is TGCAGTGCTAGTGAACGGTACACTGAAGCTTTCTTT.

This clonotype was counted at least ten times. The V call is TRBV29-1, the J call TRBJ2-3, with D unclear. Germline CDR1 and CDR2: SQVTM and ANQGSEA. CDR3 length equals 12 residues. Trimming pared 3 bases from V and 4 bases from J, leaving 8 bases between. In DNA form, the CDR3 reads TGCAGCGTTGACACACCGGCAGATACGCAGTATTTT. Translating gives CSVDTPADTQYF.

The DNA of the CDR3 is TGTGCCGTGACTCCCCGGGGAGTCGGAGATACGCAGTATTTT. Its translation: CAVTPRGVGDTQYF. This chain joins TRBV2 and TRBJ2-3; D perhaps matches TRBD2 (5 bases). This CDR3 has 14 residues. CDR1 and CDR2 (germline): SNHLY, FYNNEI. V was clipped by 11 bases and J by 5 bases, with 20 bases between them. The full variable domain, in which reference TRBV2 and TRBJ2-3 provide the parts outside the CDR3, is EPEVTQTPSHQVTQMGQEVILRCVPISNHLYFYWYRQILGQKVEFLVSFYNNEISEKSEIFDDQFSVERPDGSNFTLKIRSTKLEDSAMYFCAVTPRGVGDTQYFGPGTRLTVL.

This clonotype showed up just a few times. This sequence joins TRBV12-3 or TRBV12-4 and TRBJ2-1; 10 nucleotides align to TRBD2. Losses at the gene ends were 5 bases for V and 9 bases for J; bases not matched to a gene: 19. The CDR3 length is 18 residues. This chain's CDR3 is CASSPPFLAGGTGGEQFF. The CDR3 nucleotides are TGTGCCAGCAGTCCGCCTTTTTTAGCGGGGGGCACAGGAGGTGAGCAGTTCTTC.

This clonotype was observed a few times. The junction departs from germline at one end; a sequencing error may be responsible. The chain couples TRBV6-1 to TRBJ1-6; 7 bases map to TRBD1. The CDR3 sequence is 15 residues long. Germline V lookup: CDR1 MNHNS, CDR2 SASEGT. CDR3 sequence reads: CASREGTVYNSPLHF. CDR3 DNA sequence: TGTGCCAGCAGGGAAGGGACAGTCTATAATTCACCCCTCCACTTT.

This clonotype has a handful of counts. The rearrangement joins TRBV29-1 to TRBJ1-5; unclear D gene. The CDR3 runs 13 residues. Germline CDR1 reads SQVTM; CDR2 reads ANQGSEA. V was pared by 4 bases and J by 2 bases, with 9 bases between. DNA for the CDR3: TGCAGCGTTGGGGGTCAGGGCAATCAGCCCCAGCATTTT. Translating it yields CSVGGQGNQPQHF.

In DNA form, the CDR3 reads TGTGCCAGCTCACTTATTCCCGGGACTGGTCTATACAATGAGCAGTTCTTC. It encodes CASSLIPGTGLYNEQFF. This chain links TRBV18 with TRBJ2-1; a possible D gene is TRBD2 (6 bases). V shed 4 bases and J shed 4 bases, with 20 bases lying between them. Germline CDR1 KGHSH, CDR2 LQKENI. The CDR3 covers 17 residues.

The chain combines TRBV10-2 with TRBJ2-5; D is unclear. The germline CDR1 and CDR2 sequences are WSHSY and SAAADI. There are 12 residues in the CDR3. The ends were cut back, 0 bases at V and 5 bases at J, with 4 bases in the middle. This chain's CDR3 is CASSESGETQYF. CDR3 sequence (DNA): TGCGCCAGCAGTGAGTCTGGGGAGACCCAGTACTTC.

The chain combines TRBV6-1 with TRBJ1-5, with a tentative D call TRBD1 (5 bases). V lost 8 bases and J 3 bases, leaving 14 bases between the germline ends. This CDR3 contains 14 residues. Germline V CDR1 and CDR2: MNHNS, SASEGT. In DNA form, the CDR3 reads TGTGCCAGCTCCCCAGGGACGAACAATCAGCCCCAGCATTTT. Protein sequence: CASSPGTNNQPQHF.

V gene TRBV27 combines with J gene TRBJ1-2; 10 positions agree with TRBD1. Trimming cost V 3 bases and J 6 bases; bases outside gene matches: 7. The CDR3 consists of 15 residues. Germline V gene sequence: CDR1 MNHEY, CDR2 SMNVEV (reference sequence). CDR3 sequence: CASSFYPGQGDGYTF. The CDR3 DNA is TGTGCCAGCAGTTTCTACCCCGGACAGGGGGATGGCTACACCTTC.

There are many counts of this clonotype. The rearrangement uses TRBV20-1 and TRBJ2-1, with D possibly matching TRBD2 (6 bases). Germline V gives CDR1 DFQATT, CDR2 SNEGSKA (reference sequence). The CDR3 loop spans 14 amino acids. Trimming cost V 5 bases and J 0 bases, with 11 bases left between them. The CDR3 region is CSAGDLASYNEQFF. CDR3 sequence (DNA): TGCAGTGCTGGGGACTTAGCCTCCTACAATGAGCAGTTCTTC.

The sample holds a few counts of this clonotype. V and J are TRBV5-4 and TRBJ2-5, with 9 bases matching TRBD2. Germline assignment: CDR1 SGHNT and CDR2 YYREEE (reference sequence). The CDR3 covers 16 residues. V shed 6 bases, J shed 1 base, and the junction held 10 bases outside the gene matches. CDR3 protein: CASTIGSSGIQETQYF. CDR3 nucleotides: TGTGCCAGCACCATTGGGTCTAGCGGGATCCAAGAGACCCAGTACTTC.

This clonotype was seen ten or more times. This chain joins TRBV6-1 and TRBJ2-3; D gene unclear. Germline V gene sequence: CDR1 MNHNS, CDR2 SASEGT. Trimming removed 5 bases from V and 1 base from J, with 10 bases in between. The CDR3 loop spans 14 amino acids. The CDR3 reads CASSPPVGTDTQYF. In DNA form, the CDR3 reads TGTGCCAGCAGTCCCCCGGTTGGCACAGATACGCAGTATTTT.

V and J are TRBV5-1 and TRBJ2-1; D gene uncertain. The CDR3 extends over 17 amino acids. Trimming stripped 1 base from V and 0 bases from J, with 14 bases between. Germline CDR1 reads SGHRS; CDR2 reads YFSETQ. The CDR3 sequence is CASSLWARPSSYNEQFF. CDR3 in DNA: TGCGCCAGCAGCTTGTGGGCCAGGCCAAGCTCCTACAATGAGCAGTTCTTC.

The table lists this clonotype with a few counts. The chain carries TRBV27 and TRBJ1-5, with TRBD1 as a possible D gene (5 bases). CDR3 length: 14 amino acids. Per the germline V gene, CDR1 is MNHEY and CDR2 is SMNVEV (reference sequence). V shed 2 bases and J shed 4 bases, with 9 bases lying between them. The CDR3 nucleotides are TGTGCCAGCAGTTTAATCGGGGGGAATCAGCCCCAGCATTTT. Translated: CASSLIGGNQPQHF.

This clonotype was seen many times. The DNA of the CDR3 is TGCAGCGTTGAACCCGCGGGGGAGACCCAGTACTTC. Its translation is CSVEPAGETQYF. The chain couples TRBV29-1 to TRBJ2-5, with D maybe TRBD2 (6 bases). V was clipped by 2 bases and J by 5 bases, with 9 bases between them. This CDR3 is built from 12 residues. Per the germline V gene, CDR1 is SQVTM and CDR2 is ANQGSEA.

This clonotype occurred many times. This sequence joins TRBV11-2 and TRBJ1-5, with D unresolved. Germline CDR1 is SGHAT and CDR2 is FQNNGV. Trimming pared 3 bases from V and 7 bases from J, leaving 19 bases between. CDR3 size: 16 residues. Written as DNA, the CDR3 is TGTGCCAGCAGCTTGACGACTTCGCGGGTAGGACAGCCCCAGCATTTT. It translates to CASSLTTSRVGQPQHF.

This clonotype came up a few times. The chain employs TRBV5-1 and TRBJ2-5; TRBD1 matches at 10 bases. Germline V gene lookup returns CDR1 SGHRS and CDR2 YFSETQ. J lost 4 bases, V lost 0 bases, and 3 bases had no gene match. The CDR3 contains 15 residues. The CDR3 reads CASSLVTGGRETQYF. CDR3 in DNA: TGCGCCAGCAGCTTGGTGACAGGGGGCAGAGAGACCCAGTACTTC.

This clonotype was seen only a few times. This sequence joins TRBV12-3 or TRBV12-4 and TRBJ2-5; no definite D call. The CDR3 runs 12 residues. Trimming took off 2 bases at V and 5 bases at J, with 6 bases between the two ends. CDR3: CASSLRVETQYF. The CDR3 nucleotides are TGTGCCAGCAGTTTACGGGTTGAGACCCAGTACTTC.

V usage is TRBV7-9 and J usage is TRBJ2-6; possibly TRBD1 or TRBD2 for D (5 bases each). Germline lookup yields CDR1 SEHNR and CDR2 FQNEAQ (reference sequence). Trimming left V 2 bases short and J 8 bases short, with 13 bases between. The CDR3 spans 15 residues. The CDR3 reads CASSLTQGESNVLTF. The CDR3 DNA follows: TGTGCCAGCAGCTTAACCCAGGGAGAGTCCAACGTCCTGACTTTC. The full variable domain, in which reference TRBV7-9 and TRBJ2-6 provide the parts outside the CDR3, is DTGVSQNPRHKITKRGQNVTFRCDPISEHNRLYWYRQTLGQGPEFLTYFQNEAQLEKSRLLSDRFSAERPKGSFSTLEIQRTEQGDSAMYLCASSLTQGESNVLTFGAGSRLTVL.

This rearrangement joins TRBV28 to TRBJ2-7, with D possibly matching TRBD1 (5 bases). Per germline, CDR1 MDHEN and CDR2 SYDVKM. The CDR3 extends over 14 amino acids. V shed 3 bases and J shed 1 base, with 10 bases lying between them. DNA of the CDR3: TGTGCCAGCAGTTTTTCAGGGTGGTCCTACGAGCAGTACGTC. Amino acid sequence: CASSFSGWSYEQYV.

The chain uses TRBV11-3 and TRBJ2-2; TRBD1 agrees at 8 bases. The length of the CDR3 is 12 residues. V lost 6 bases to trimming and J lost 7 bases; unmatched junction nucleotides: 1. The V gene's germline CDR1 is SGHNT and CDR2 YENEEA. In nucleotides, the CDR3 is TGTGCCAGCAGACAGGGGGACGGGGAGCTGTTTTTT. Protein: CASRQGDGELFF.

This clonotype was observed many times. This chain uses TRBV6-1 with TRBJ2-1, with 7 bases fitting TRBD1. J gave up 9 bases and V 6 bases, and 14 bases lay outside the gene matches. CDR3 size: 15 residues. Germline CDR1 and CDR2: MNHNS and SASEGT. CDR3 amino acids: CASSPPRQGSGEQFF. CDR3 bases: TGTGCCAGCAGCCCCCCGAGACAGGGAAGCGGTGAGCAGTTCTTC.

The CDR3 nucleotides read TGTGCCACCAGCAGAGATAGTGCCCTGTTTTTT. It specifies CATSRDSALFF. The V call is TRBV15, the J call TRBJ1-4; no firm D call. The V gene lost 0 bases and the J gene lost 14 bases, with 7 bases spanning the gap. CDR1 is LNHNV and CDR2 is YYDKDF in the germline V gene (reference sequence). The CDR3 is 11 residues long.

This clonotype has a count of ten or more. This chain uses TRBV29-1 with TRBJ2-1; TRBD2 agrees at 10 bases. The CDR3 has 14 amino acids. Germline CDR1 SQVTM, CDR2 ANQGSEA. Trimming removed 7 bases from V and 6 bases from J; junction bases left unmatched: 9. CDR3 DNA: TGCAGCGCCCGGACTAGCGGAGGGGGCAATGAGCAGTTCTTC. It specifies CSARTSGGGNEQFF.

The chain employs TRBV27 and TRBJ1-5, with TRBD1 matching over 7 bases. This CDR3 comprises 14 residues. The ends lost 5 bases at V and 6 bases at J; junction bases unmatched: 7. CDR1 MNHEY and CDR2 SMNVEV come from the germline V gene (reference sequence). The CDR3 is CASSATGVAQPQHF. The CDR3 DNA sequence: TGTGCCAGCAGTGCCACAGGGGTTGCTCAGCCCCAGCATTTT.

This clonotype was seen only a few times. The chain joins TRBV20-1 to TRBJ2-1, with 9 positions matching TRBD2. The germline V gene encodes CDR1 DFQATT and CDR2 SNEGSKA (reference sequence). V shed 5 bases, J shed 6 bases, and the junction held 11 bases outside the gene matches. CDR3 length equals 15 residues. In nucleotides, the CDR3 is TGCAGTGCTGGAGCGGGAGGTGCCGGTGGCAATGAGCAGTTCTTC. Translating gives CSAGAGGAGGNEQFF.

The chain links TRBV6-5 to TRBJ2-2; 7 nucleotides align to TRBD1. Unmatched junction bases numbered 6, after V lost 5 bases and J lost 3 bases. Germline V CDR1 and CDR2: MNHEY, SVGAGI. There are 15 residues in the CDR3. CDR3 sequence reads: CASSTRGRDTGELFF. DNA for the CDR3: TGTGCCAGCAGTACTAGGGGGCGCGACACCGGGGAGCTGTTTTTT.

This clonotype was counted only a few times. CDR3 sequence reads: CASSLSTGANVLTF. The DNA of the CDR3 is TGTGCCAGCAGTTTATCGACAGGGGCCAACGTCCTGACTTTC. The V and J genes are TRBV27 and TRBJ2-6, with D uncertain. This CDR3 region has 14 residues. Trimming removed 0 bases at V and 4 bases at J, with 4 bases between. The V gene's germline CDR1 is MNHEY and CDR2 SMNVEV (reference sequence).